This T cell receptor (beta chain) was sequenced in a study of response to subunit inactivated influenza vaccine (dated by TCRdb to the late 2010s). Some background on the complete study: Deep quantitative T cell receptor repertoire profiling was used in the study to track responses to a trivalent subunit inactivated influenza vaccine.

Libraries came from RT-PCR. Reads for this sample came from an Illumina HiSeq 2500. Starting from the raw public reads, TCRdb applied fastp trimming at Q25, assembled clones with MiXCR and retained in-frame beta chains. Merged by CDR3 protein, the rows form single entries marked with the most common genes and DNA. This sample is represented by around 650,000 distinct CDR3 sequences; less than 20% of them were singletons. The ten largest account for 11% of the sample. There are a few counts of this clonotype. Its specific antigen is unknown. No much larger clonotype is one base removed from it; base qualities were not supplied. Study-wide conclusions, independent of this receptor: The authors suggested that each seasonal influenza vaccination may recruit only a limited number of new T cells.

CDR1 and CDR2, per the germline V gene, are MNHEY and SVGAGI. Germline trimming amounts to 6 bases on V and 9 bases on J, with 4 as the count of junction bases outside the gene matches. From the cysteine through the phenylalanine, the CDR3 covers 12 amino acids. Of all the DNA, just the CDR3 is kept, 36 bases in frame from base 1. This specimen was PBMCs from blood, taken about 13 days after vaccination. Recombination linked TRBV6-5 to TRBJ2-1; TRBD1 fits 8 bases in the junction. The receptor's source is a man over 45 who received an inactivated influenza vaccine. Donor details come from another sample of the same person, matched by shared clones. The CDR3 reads CASRQGGPEQFF. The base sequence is TGTGCCAGCAGACAGGGGGGTCCTGAGCAGTTCTTC.